Below are 21 T cell receptor beta chains sequenced from a single sample in a study of blood T cell repertoires in COVID-19. Some clones are missing from TCRdb's copy, which holds only in-frame ones; the method was immunoSEQ multiplex PCR. The sample contains fewer than 65,000 clones, approximately 86% of which appear only once. The sample comprised peripheral blood. The receptor source for this set is a man in his sixties with acute or convalescent COVID-19.

The chain joins TRBV5-4 to TRBJ1-2; weak D call: TRBD1 (6 bases). Trimming removed 3 bases at V and 0 bases at J, with 12 bases between. Germline assignment: CDR1 SGHNT and CDR2 YYREEE (reference sequence). CDR3 size: 15 residues. The CDR3 here is CASSWGRTANYGYTF. The CDR3, as DNA: TGTGCCAGCAGCTGGGGCAGGACAGCTAACTATGGCTACACCTTC. The whole variable domain, remainder taken from reference TRBV5-4 and TRBJ1-2, is ETGVTQSPTHLIKTRGQQVTLRCSSQSGHNTVSWYQQALGQGPQFIFQYYREEENGRGNFPPRFSGLQFPNYSSELNVNALELDDSALYLCASSWGRTANYGYTFGSGTRLTVV.

This chain links TRBV6-5 with TRBJ1-4; TRBD1 matches 11 bases. This CDR3 spans 14 amino acids. J gave up 7 bases and V 4 bases, and 2 bases lay outside the gene matches. Germline CDR1 MNHEY, CDR2 SVGAGI. DNA for the CDR3: TGTGCCAGCAGTTGGGGACAGGGGGGTGAAAAACTGTTTTTT. Its protein is CASSWGQGGEKLFF.

The chain uses TRBV19 and TRBJ2-1; TRBD2 might be the D (6 bases). The CDR3 sequence is 14 residues long. Germline-derived CDR1 and CDR2 are LNHDA and SQIVND (reference sequence). Deletions cut 7 bases from V and 5 bases from J, with 15 bases between. The CDR3: CASKTGTPNNEQFF. DNA of the CDR3: TGTGCCAGTAAAACCGGGACTCCAAACAATGAGCAGTTCTTC.

This chain joins TRBV28 and TRBJ1-3; D call uncertain. The length of the CDR3 is 13 residues. Germline V gives CDR1 MDHEN, CDR2 SYDVKM. Trimming pared 7 bases from V and 2 bases from J, leaving 9 bases between. CDR3: CASTGQAGNTIYF. The CDR3 region has the DNA TGTGCCAGCACTGGGCAAGCTGGAAACACCATATATTTT.

The chain employs TRBV28 and TRBJ1-2; 7 nucleotides match TRBD1. The CDR3 is 11 amino acids. Germline CDR1 reads MDHEN; CDR2 reads SYDVKM. Losses at the gene ends were 6 bases for V and 10 bases for J; bases not matched to a gene: 5. DNA for the CDR3: TGTGCCAGCAGGAGTGGACAGGCCTACACCTTC. Protein product: CASRSGQAYTF.

This chain joins TRBV7-6 and TRBJ2-1; maybe TRBD2 (7 bases). Trimming removed 5 bases from V and 8 bases from J, with 22 bases in between. Germline CDR1 SGHVS, CDR2 FNYEAQ. CDR3 length: 16 amino acids. CDR3 DNA sequence: TGTGCCAGCAGCCCCAATGGGGGCGGGGGTTTCTATGAGCAGTTCTTC. This encodes CASSPNGGGGFYEQFF.

The chain couples TRBV3-1 (or the pseudogene TRBV3-2) to TRBJ2-4; 7 nucleotides line up with TRBD2. The CDR3 totals 14 residues. The germline CDR1 and CDR2 sequences are LGHDT and YNNKEL (reference sequence). V trimming: 4 bases; J trimming: 5 bases; junction bases outside the gene matches: 5. Written as DNA, the CDR3 is TGTGCCAGCAGCCGCGGGAGAGATGAAAACATTCAGTACTTC. Translated: CASSRGRDENIQYF.

This chain uses TRBV5-1 with TRBJ2-1; 8 positions agree with TRBD2. The CDR3 consists of 15 residues. Per germline, CDR1 SGHRS and CDR2 YFSETQ. V shed 4 bases and J 10 bases; nucleotides not matched to a gene: 13. The CDR3 coding sequence is TGCGCCAGCAGCGACCCAGGGGCGGGAGGACGGGAGCAGTTCTTC. Its translation: CASSDPGAGGREQFF.

This clone was seen a handful of times. Here the CDR3 reads CASSFGGGRNQPQHF. DNA for the CDR3: TGTGCCAGCAGTTTTGGGGGCGGGCGCAATCAGCCCCAGCATTTT. The V gene is TRBV28, the J gene TRBJ1-5; a weak D match, TRBD1 (6 bases). Per the germline V gene, CDR1 is MDHEN and CDR2 is SYDVKM. The CDR3 loop spans 15 amino acids. V lost 3 bases and J 2 bases, leaving 11 bases between the germline ends.

CDR3 DNA sequence: TGTGCCAGCAGCCCGAGAATAGAAGCTTTCTTT. Protein sequence: CASSPRIEAFF. The chain has TRBV5-5 and TRBJ1-1; no clear D. The CDR3 totals 11 residues. V gave up 4 bases and J gave up 8 bases, with 9 bases separating them. CDR1 SGHKS and CDR2 YYEKEE come from the germline V gene (reference sequence).

The chain employs TRBV5-5 and TRBJ2-4; 7 nucleotides agree with TRBD2. Germline lookup yields CDR1 SGHKS and CDR2 YYEKEE (reference sequence). V was clipped by 4 bases and J by 7 bases; unmatched bases: 5. The CDR3 is 13 amino acids. This CDR3 reads CASSGGDLNIQYF. The CDR3 DNA follows: TGTGCCAGCAGCGGGGGGGACCTCAACATTCAGTACTTC.

This clone came up a few times. The chain couples TRBV27 to TRBJ1-1, with D unclear. The CDR3 has 14 residues. Germline V gene lookup returns CDR1 MNHEY and CDR2 SMNVEV (reference sequence). Trimming shortened V by 0 bases and J by 5 bases, and 10 bases separated the two germline ends. CDR3: CASSLSSLGTEAFF. DNA of the CDR3: TGTGCCAGCAGTTTATCCTCCCTCGGTACTGAAGCTTTCTTT.

This sequence joins TRBV2 and TRBJ1-4; D not resolved. CDR1 SNHLY and CDR2 FYNNEI come from the germline V gene. Trimming took off 5 bases at V and 10 bases at J, with 20 bases between the two ends. CDR3 length: 15 amino acids. Written as DNA, the CDR3 is TGTGCCAGCAGTTCAGGCACCCCCGCCGGTGGAAAACTGTTTTTT. Translating gives CASSSGTPAGGKLFF.

The chain joins TRBV7-2 to TRBJ2-3; 10 bases are shared with TRBD2. The CDR3 runs to 16 residues. Germline-derived CDR1 and CDR2 are SGHTA and FQGNSA. V shed 4 bases and J 1 base; nucleotides not matched to a gene: 5. The CDR3 here is CASSSAGGPGTDTQYF. In DNA form, the CDR3 reads TGTGCCAGCAGCTCAGCGGGGGGGCCCGGCACAGATACGCAGTATTTT.

The chain joins TRBV27 to TRBJ1-2, with 7 bases identical to TRBD1. CDR1 and CDR2 from the germline V gene are MNHEY and SMNVEV (reference sequence). The CDR3 length is 13 residues. V gave up 8 bases and J gave up 5 bases; unmatched junction bases: 8. In DNA, the CDR3 is TGTGCCAGCCGACAGGGCCCCCCGTATGGCTACACCTTC. Translating gives CASRQGPPYGYTF.

Points on this clone: A read error may produce the germline difference seen at one junction end. The V call is TRBV7-7, the J call TRBJ2-5, with 8 bases that match TRBD2. CDR1 and CDR2 (germline): SSHAT, FNYEAQ (reference sequence). The CDR3 runs 15 residues. The CDR3 DNA follows: TGTGCTAGCAGCCGTAGCGGGGTCCCGCAAGAGACCCAGTACTTC. As protein: CASSRSGVPQETQYF.

The J gene is TRBJ1-1, the V gene TRBV7-9; 11 nucleotides agree with TRBD1. From germline, CDR1 is SEHNR and CDR2 FQNEAQ (reference sequence). CDR3 length equals 17 residues. V was pared by 7 bases and J by 4 bases, with 14 bases of the junction left unmatched. The DNA of the CDR3 is TGTGCCAGCAAACCCGGGACAGGGGGGTCCGTTGGCACTGAAGCTTTCTTT. It codes for CASKPGTGGSVGTEAFF.

J is TRBJ2-3 and V is TRBV10-3; TRBD1 matches 9 bases. This CDR3 contains 16 residues. V dropped 2 bases and J dropped 3; count of bases not matched to a gene: 6. Germline assignment: CDR1 ENHRY and CDR2 SYGVKD. CDR3 bases: TGTGCCATCAGTGAGGACAGGGGGATGAGTACAGATACGCAGTATTTT. It specifies CAISEDRGMSTDTQYF.

The chain carries TRBV7-6 and TRBJ1-5; no clear D gene. Germline V gives CDR1 SGHVS, CDR2 FNYEAQ. The CDR3 sequence is 12 residues long. The V end lost 5 bases, the J end lost 7 bases, and 9 bases lay between the germline ends. In nucleotides, the CDR3 is TGTGCCAGCAGCCCCTATAACCAGCCCCAGCATTTT. Translating it yields CASSPYNQPQHF.

The CDR3 sequence is CASSPGTSGVYEQYF. The CDR3, as DNA: TGTGCCAGCAGCCCCGGGACTAGCGGGGTTTACGAGCAGTACTTC. V usage is TRBV5-4 and J usage is TRBJ2-7; 13 positions match TRBD2. CDR3 length: 15 amino acids. CDR1 SGHNT and CDR2 YYREEE come from the germline V gene (reference sequence). V lost 4 bases, J lost 4 bases, and 5 bases stayed unmatched.

The chain links TRBV2 to TRBJ2-7, with 7 bases matching TRBD1. The CDR3 covers 10 residues. CDR1 and CDR2 from the germline V gene are SNHLY and FYNNEI. Trimming cost V 9 bases and J 11 bases; bases outside gene matches: 7. CDR3 protein: CASLQDRKYF. The CDR3 bases are TGTGCCAGTTTGCAGGACAGGAAGTACTTC.